A selection of T cell receptor beta chains follows, all from one sample in a study of T cell responses to AZD1222 COVID-19 vaccine. This table comes from immunoSEQ multiplex PCR, and its TCRdb copy is limited to in-frame clones, with some not included. The sample lists 120,000 or so clones, about 89% seen once, with around 30% in the top ten. The sample in question was peripheral blood, obtained on day 0 of AZD1222 vaccination. Receptor source: an adult in good health. Each CDR3 is given with its conserved first and last residue. The D gene is left open where the match is weak. Some rows mark clone size as missing; the rest say once, few, many or name a class of expanded clone.

>TRBJ1-3|.|TRBD1|TRBV6-4
CASSWKGAPGNTIYF
TGTGCCAGCAGTTGGAAGGGGGCCCCTGGAAACACCATATATTTT
>TRBJ2-2|once|.|TRBV11-2
CASSFWTDTGELFF
TGTGCCAGCAGCTTTTGGACAGACACCGGGGAGCTGTTTTTT
>TRBJ2-5|.|.|TRBV5-6
CASSEWGSQETQYF
TGTGCCAGCAGTGAATGGGGTTCCCAAGAGACCCAGTACTTC
>TRBJ1-1|.|.|TRBV5-1
CASSLHGSTEAFF
TGCGCCAGCAGCTTACACGGTAGCACTGAAGCTTTCTTT
>TRBJ2-7|.|.|TRBV7-8
CASSLGRDAYQYF
TGTGCCAGCAGCTTAGGTCGGGACGCATACCAGTACTTC
>TRBJ1-1|.|.|TRBV19
CASSRTGVGTEAFF
TGTGCCAGTAGCCGTACGGGGGTGGGCACTGAAGCTTTCTTT
>TRBJ2-7|.|TRBD1|TRBV6-5
CASRITGTGYEQYF
TGTGCCAGCAGGATAACCGGGACAGGCTACGAGCAGTACTTC
>TRBJ2-3|.|TRBD2|TRBV7-2
CASTRQSGSGNTQYF
TGTGCCAGCACCCGACAGAGCGGGAGTGGAAATACGCAGTATTTT
>TRBJ2-5|.|.|TRBV3-1/TRBV3-2
CASSQWSQETQYF
TGTGCCAGCAGCCAATGGAGTCAAGAGACCCAGTACTTC
>TRBJ2-3|.|TRBD1|TRBV6-5
CASKDRATDTQYF
TGTGCCAGCAAAGACAGGGCCACAGATACGCAGTATTTT
>TRBJ2-3|.|.|TRBV3-1/TRBV3-2
CASSQERTGVGTDTQYF
TGTGCCAGCAGCCAAGAAAGGACGGGAGTGGGCACAGATACGCAGTATTTT
>TRBJ1-4|.|TRBD1|TRBV28
CASRRQGGPNEKLFF
TGTGCCAGCAGGAGACAGGGGGGGCCTAATGAAAAACTGTTTTTT
>TRBJ2-7|.|TRBD1|TRBV7-7
CASSLAPTGAEQYF
TGTGCCAGCAGCTTAGCCCCGACAGGGGCCGAGCAGTACTTC
>TRBJ1-4|.|.|TRBV29-1
CSVGAGVGEKLFF
TGCAGCGTTGGCGCAGGGGTGGGTGAAAAACTGTTTTTT
>TRBJ2-3|.|.|TRBV2
CASEQTRGTQYF
TGTGCCAGCGAACAGACCCGGGGTACGCAGTATTTT
>TRBJ2-1|.|.|TRBV6-2/TRBV6-3
CASSYRRNEQFF
TGTGCCAGCAGTTACAGGAGGAATGAGCAGTTCTTC
>TRBJ2-1|.|TRBD2|TRBV5-4
CASSRAGLAGGPHEQFF
TGTGCCAGCAGCCGTGCCGGACTAGCGGGGGGGCCACATGAGCAGTTCTTC
>TRBJ1-6|.|TRBD1|TRBV7-9
CASSPPTGGNSPLHF
TGTGCCAGCAGCCCCCCGACAGGGGGTAATTCACCCCTCCACTTT
>TRBJ1-5|.|.|TRBV3-1/TRBV3-2
CASSPTWGGASNQPQHF
TGTGCCAGCAGCCCCACTTGGGGGGGCGCGAGCAATCAGCCCCAGCATTTT
>TRBJ2-1|.|.|TRBV19
CASRKGGEQFF
TGTGCCAGTAGAAAGGGAGGCGAGCAGTTCTTC
>TRBJ2-1|.|.|TRBV25-1
CASSVGGGYNEQFF
TGTGCCAGCAGTGTAGGGGGGGGATACAATGAGCAGTTCTTC
>TRBJ2-4|.|.|TRBV3-1/TRBV3-2
CASSQEFEGAKNIQYF
TGTGCCAGCAGCCAAGAATTTGAGGGGGCCAAAAACATTCAGTACTTC
>TRBJ1-1|.|.|TRBV7-3
CASGAGVNTEAFF
TGTGCGAGCGGGGCAGGGGTGAACACTGAAGCTTTCTTT
>TRBJ1-6|.|.|TRBV9
CASSVDGPNSPLHF
TGTGCCAGCAGCGTTGACGGCCCTAATTCACCCCTCCACTTT
>TRBJ2-5|.|.|TRBV18
CASSPPPGGKETQYF
TGTGCCAGCTCACCACCGCCAGGGGGGAAAGAGACCCAGTACTTC
>TRBJ1-1|.|.|TRBV20-1
CSASDEGRGNTEAFF
TGCAGTGCTAGTGACGAGGGAAGGGGGAACACTGAAGCTTTCTTT
>TRBJ2-3|.|.|TRBV5-4
CASSPPDPLTDTQYF
TGTGCCAGCAGCCCACCGGACCCCCTAACAGATACGCAGTATTTT
>TRBJ1-4|.|.|TRBV30
CAWSRQAGANEKLFF
TGTGCCTGGAGTAGACAGGCCGGGGCTAATGAAAAACTGTTTTTT
>TRBJ2-1|.|.|TRBV4-1
CASNPGVPKGEQFF
TGCGCCAGCAACCCGGGAGTCCCTAAGGGTGAGCAGTTCTTC
>TRBJ1-1|.|.|TRBV7-3
CASSSQGSTEAFF
TGTGCCAGCAGCTCGCAGGGGAGCACTGAAGCTTTCTTT
>TRBJ1-6|.|.|TRBV12-5
CASGLVQGSPLHF
TGTGCTAGTGGTTTGGTACAAGGCTCACCCCTCCACTTT
>TRBJ1-3|.|.|TRBV18
CASSPDRNTIYF
TGTGCCAGCTCACCAGACAGAAACACCATATATTTT
>TRBJ2-1|once|.|TRBV19
CASSIQNNEQFF
TGTGCCAGTAGTATACAAAACAATGAGCAGTTCTTC
>TRBJ1-3|.|.|TRBV2
CASSVGESGNTIYF
TGTGCCAGCAGTGTAGGAGAATCTGGAAACACCATATATTTT
>TRBJ2-3|.|TRBD1|TRBV12-5
CASGLVLGTGARTDTQYF
TGTGCTAGTGGTTTGGTACTTGGGACAGGGGCGCGCACAGATACGCAGTATTTT
>TRBJ1-4|.|TRBD1|TRBV25-1
CASSEADRGGEKLFF
TGTGCCAGCAGTGAGGCCGACAGGGGTGGGGAAAAACTGTTTTTT
>TRBJ1-1|once|.|TRBV6-4
CASSDPIPASEAFF
TGTGCCAGCAGTGACCCAATTCCGGCTTCTGAAGCTTTCTTT
>TRBJ2-7|.|.|TRBV5-1
CASSLSHSNEQYF
TGCGCCAGCAGCTTGTCGCATTCTAACGAGCAGTACTTC
>TRBJ2-7|.|.|TRBV6-5
CASSPRGRGSYEQYF
TGTGCCAGCAGTCCCCGGGGCAGGGGATCCTACGAGCAGTACTTC
>TRBJ1-3|.|.|TRBV30
CAWSVLYGSSGNTIYF
TGTGCCTGGAGTGTACTGTACGGGAGCTCTGGAAACACCATATATTTT
>TRBJ1-1|.|.|TRBV6-5
CASTPRVRGNTEAFF
TGTGCCAGCACACCCCGGGTACGAGGGAACACTGAAGCTTTCTTT
>TRBJ1-2|.|.|TRBV5-1
CASSLDGTNYGYTF
TGCGCCAGCAGCTTGGACGGGACAAACTATGGCTACACCTTC
>TRBJ2-3|once|TRBD2|TRBV4-2
CASSHTSGGATDTQYF
TGTGCCAGCAGCCACACTAGCGGGGGGGCCACAGATACGCAGTATTTT
>TRBJ1-1|.|.|TRBV12-3/TRBV12-4
CASTTTPSTEAFF
TGTGCCAGCACCACGACCCCGAGCACTGAAGCTTTCTTT
>TRBJ1-2|.|.|TRBV29-1
CSVGYWDGYTF
TGCAGCGTGGGGTATTGGGATGGCTACACCTTC
>TRBJ2-7|.|TRBD2|TRBV7-2
CASSLATSGTYEQYF
TGTGCCAGCAGCTTAGCGACTAGCGGAACCTACGAGCAGTACTTC
>TRBJ1-2|.|.|TRBV7-9
CASSLLRGDVGYTF
TGTGCCAGCAGCTTATTGCGGGGGGACGTTGGCTACACCTTC
>TRBJ2-5|.|TRBD1|TRBV7-3
CASSRPGQQETQYF
TGTGCCAGCAGCCGGCCGGGACAGCAAGAGACCCAGTACTTC
>TRBJ2-1|.|TRBD2|TRBV27
CASSLGGGSYNEQFF
TGTGCCAGCAGTTTAGGCGGGGGCTCCTACAATGAGCAGTTCTTC
>TRBJ1-2|.|TRBD1|TRBV4-2
CASSQGGQGISGYTF
TGTGCCAGCAGCCAAGGGGGACAGGGGATCTCTGGCTACACCTTC
>TRBJ1-3|.|TRBD1|TRBV18
CASSPPQGGFGNTIYF
TGTGCCAGCTCACCCCCCCAGGGGGGATTTGGAAACACCATATATTTT
>TRBJ1-1|.|.|TRBV7-6
CASSSQQNTEAFF
TGTGCCAGCAGCTCCCAACAGAACACTGAAGCTTTCTTT
>TRBJ2-7|.|TRBD1|TRBV6-1
CASSEAGTGGSYEQYF
TGTGCCAGCAGTGAAGCGGGGACAGGGGGTTCCTACGAGCAGTACTTC
>TRBJ2-7|.|.|TRBV7-9
CASSLAGSYEQYF
TGTGCCAGCAGCTTAGCGGGTTCCTACGAGCAGTACTTC
>TRBJ2-3|.|TRBD2|TRBV19
CASSMELAGGTDTQYF
TGTGCCAGTAGTATGGAACTAGCGGGAGGCACAGATACGCAGTATTTT
>TRBJ1-4|.|.|TRBV5-6
CASSLRGVGEKLFF
TGTGCCAGCAGCTTAAGAGGGGTCGGCGAAAAACTGTTTTTT
>TRBJ2-7|.|.|TRBV5-1
CASTGLAGTSEQYF
TGCGCCAGCACCGGACTTGCCGGAACATCCGAGCAGTACTTC
>TRBJ1-2|.|.|TRBV3-1/TRBV3-2
CASSPTRAGNYGYTF
TGTGCCAGCAGCCCCACCCGGGCCGGTAACTATGGCTACACCTTC
>TRBJ2-7|once|.|TRBV5-1
CASGDAGRQAYEQYF
TGCGCCAGCGGAGATGCGGGCAGGCAGGCCTACGAGCAGTACTTC
>TRBJ2-7|.|TRBD2|TRBV6-2/TRBV6-3
CASSYASGNSYEQYF
TGTGCCAGCAGTTACGCTAGCGGGAACTCCTACGAGCAGTACTTC